One and the same sample provided the 28 T cell receptor beta chains below, sequenced in a study of cytomegalovirus exposure and HLA in healthy donors. Vbeta (60) and Jbeta (13) primers were used in the PCR. Clones were read by immunoSEQ multiplex PCR, and TCRdb kept only the in-frame ones, dropping some. The table records around 150,000 clones, approximately 80% of them present only once. The sample taken for sequencing was PBMCs. These receptors were collected from a man younger than 30 in good health and CMV-seropositive.

In its sample, this clone was seen a few times. V usage is TRBV9 and J usage is TRBJ1-3; tentatively, D is TRBD1 (5 bases). From germline, CDR1 is SGDLS and CDR2 YYNGEE. There are 14 residues in the CDR3. V gave up 5 bases and J gave up 0 bases, with 9 bases separating them. CDR3 coding DNA: TGTGCCAGCAGTGACGACAGCTCTGGAAACACCATATATTTT. It yields the protein CASSDDSSGNTIYF.

J is TRBJ2-7 and V is TRBV6-1; 9 bases map to TRBD2. This CDR3 spans 14 amino acids. CDR1 and CDR2 from the germline V gene are MNHNS and SASEGT. V was clipped by 4 bases and J by 7 bases; unmatched bases: 8. In DNA form, the CDR3 reads TGTGCCAGCAGTGGGGCGGGGGGGCCTAGGGAGCAGTACTTC. This gives the protein CASSGAGGPREQYF.

This chain links TRBV2 with TRBJ2-5, with TRBD2 identical over 10 bases. V shed 2 bases and J 5 bases; nucleotides not matched to a gene: 8. The CDR3 is made up of 16 amino acids. In germline, CDR1 is SNHLY, CDR2 FYNNEI. CDR3 sequence (DNA): TGTGCCAGCAGTGAAAGCGGGAGGGCCGCAGGGGAGACCCAGTACTTC. This gives the protein CASSESGRAAGETQYF.

V usage is TRBV27 and J usage is TRBJ2-5; the D is unclear. V was clipped by 7 bases and J by 1 base, with 16 bases between them. The CDR3 runs to 15 residues. Germline CDR1 MNHEY, CDR2 SMNVEV (reference sequence). CDR3 coding DNA: TGTGCCAGCACAACAACTTTAGCAATCCAAGAGACCCAGTACTTC. Translated: CASTTTLAIQETQYF.

The chain is built from TRBV6-5 and TRBJ1-1; D possibly corresponds to TRBD1 (6 bases). Trimming left V 6 bases short and J 1 base short, with 15 bases between. This CDR3 is built from 15 residues. Per the germline V gene, CDR1 is MNHEY and CDR2 is SVGAGI. Here the CDR3 DNA reads TGTGCCAGCAGCCTCGCAGGGGCGGGGAACACTGAAGCTTTCTTT. Protein: CASSLAGAGNTEAFF.

The chain combines TRBV15 with TRBJ2-5; 9 bases match TRBD2. V lost 1 base to trimming and J lost 5 bases; unmatched junction nucleotides: 8. Germline CDR1 LNHNV, CDR2 YYDKDF (reference sequence). This CDR3 has 16 amino acids. Here the CDR3 DNA reads TGTGCCACCAGCAGAGGGGGTAGCGGGAGTCGGGAGACCCAGTACTTC. Encoded protein: CATSRGGSGSRETQYF. Based on the CDR3 plus reference TRBV15 and TRBJ2-5, the full variable domain is DAMVIQNPRYQVTQFGKPVTLSCSQTLNHNVMYWYQQKSSQAPKLLFHYYDKDFNNEADTPDNFQSRRPNTSFCFLDIRSPGLGDTAMYLCATSRGGSGSRETQYFGPGTRLLVL.

The chain couples TRBV6-4 to TRBJ2-1; D is ambiguous. This CDR3 region has 18 residues. Per the germline V gene, CDR1 is MRHNA and CDR2 is SNTAGT. Trimming shortened V by 2 bases and J by 9 bases, and 26 bases separated the two germline ends. CDR3 DNA sequence: TGTGCCAGCAGTGACCCTCGAGATTCGACCGGATCAGGCGTTGAGCAGTTCTTC. Protein sequence: CASSDPRDSTGSGVEQFF.

This sequence joins TRBV5-1 and TRBJ2-3; no firm D call. The V gene lost 1 base and the J gene lost 0 bases, with 9 bases spanning the gap. Germline V gene sequence: CDR1 SGHRS, CDR2 YFSETQ. This CDR3 region has 15 residues. The CDR3 sequence: CASSLTVSSTDTQYF. CDR3 nucleotides: TGCGCCAGCAGCTTGACAGTATCTAGCACAGATACGCAGTATTTT.

V gene TRBV9 combines with J gene TRBJ1-3, with 7 bases identical to TRBD1. The trim removed 2 bases at V and 2 bases at J, leaving 7 bases unmatched. The CDR3 covers 16 residues. From germline, CDR1 is SGDLS and CDR2 YYNGEE. The CDR3 sequence: CASSVSNRGAGNTIYF. CDR3 nucleotides: TGTGCCAGCAGCGTCTCAAACAGGGGAGCTGGAAACACCATATATTTT.

This clone occurred a few times. This chain joins TRBV2 and TRBJ1-5, with a weak D call TRBD1 (5 bases). The V gene lost 2 bases and the J gene lost 3 bases, with 8 bases spanning the gap. This CDR3 contains 14 residues. CDR1 SNHLY and CDR2 FYNNEI come from the germline V gene. The CDR3 sequence: CASSESRVNQPQHF. The CDR3 DNA is TGTGCCAGCAGTGAAAGCAGGGTCAATCAGCCCCAGCATTTT.

V gene TRBV10-3 combines with J gene TRBJ2-1; 13 bases align to TRBD2. The CDR3 is 15 residues long. CDR1 and CDR2 from the germline V gene are ENHRY and SYGVKD. V dropped 7 bases and J dropped 5; count of bases not matched to a gene: 5. In nucleotides, the CDR3 is TGTGCCATCAAGAAAGGACTAGCGGGGGACAATGAGCAGTTCTTC. Protein: CAIKKGLAGDNEQFF.

This chain joins TRBV5-4 and TRBJ1-1; 7 nucleotides align to TRBD1. Germline V lookup: CDR1 SGHNT, CDR2 YYREEE (reference sequence). The junction had 9 bases not matched to a gene; V was cut back by 3 bases and J by 4 bases. This CDR3 spans 15 amino acids. CDR3 loop: CASSWNRGPSTEAFF. The CDR3 nucleotides are TGTGCCAGCAGCTGGAACAGGGGTCCAAGCACTGAAGCTTTCTTT.

This clone is a singleton in its sample. The gene calls are TRBV7-8 and TRBJ1-5; 8 bases are shared with TRBD1. The germline gives CDR1 SGHVS, CDR2 FQNEAQ. CDR3 size: 16 residues. V gave up 5 bases and J gave up 0 bases; unmatched junction bases: 6. CDR3 sequence reads: CASSVYRGDSNQPQHF. CDR3 coding DNA: TGTGCCAGCAGCGTGTACAGGGGGGATAGCAATCAGCCCCAGCATTTT. The full variable domain, rest sourced from reference TRBV7-8 and TRBJ1-5, is GAGVSQSPRYKVAKRGQDVALRCDPISGHVSLFWYQQALGQGPEFLTYFQNEAQLDKSGLPSDRFFAERPEGSVSTLKIQRTQQEDSAVYLCASSVYRGDSNQPQHFGDGTRLSIL.

This chain's CDR3 is CASSGQGPYEQYF. The CDR3 DNA reads TGTGCCAGCAGCGGACAGGGACCCTACGAGCAGTACTTC. The chain recombines TRBV7-9 with TRBJ2-7, with TRBD1 matching 8 bases. Germline V gene sequence: CDR1 SEHNR, CDR2 FQNEAQ (reference sequence). This CDR3 is built from 13 residues. V lost 5 bases and J lost 2; bases outside the gene matches: 2.

This chain connects TRBV9 to TRBJ1-4; no definite D call. The CDR3 sequence is 14 residues long. Between the trimmed V and J ends, which lost 0 bases and 0 bases, there was a span of 3 bases. Looked up from germline, CDR1 is SGDLS and CDR2 is YYNGEE. Written as DNA, the CDR3 is TGTGCCAGCAGCGTAGGAGCAACTAATGAAAAACTGTTTTTT. It specifies CASSVGATNEKLFF. Complete variable domain (other parts from reference TRBV9 and TRBJ1-4): DSGVTQTPKHLITATGQRVTLRCSPRSGDLSVYWYQQSLDQGLQFLIQYYNGEERAKGNILERFSAQQFPDLHSELNLSSLELGDSALYFCASSVGATNEKLFFGSGTQLSVL.

This clone was seen only a few times. This CDR3 is CASSQEWGREPQHF. CDR3 coding DNA: TGCGCCAGCAGCCAAGAGTGGGGGCGGGAGCCCCAGCATTTT. The chain recombines TRBV4-3 with TRBJ1-5; perhaps TRBD1 as D (6 bases). Germline lookup yields CDR1 LGHNA and CDR2 YSLEER. This CDR3 contains 14 residues. V gave up 0 bases and J gave up 8 bases, with 11 bases separating them.

CDR3 sequence: CASSLPNTGELFF. In nucleotides, the CDR3 is TGTGCCAGCAGCCTCCCGAACACCGGGGAGCTGTTTTTT. The V gene is TRBV9, the J gene TRBJ2-2; no clear D. Germline values: CDR1 SGDLS, CDR2 YYNGEE. The CDR3 loop spans 13 amino acids. Between the trimmed V and J ends, which lost 4 bases and 0 bases, there was a span of 4 bases. The variable domain in full, with the rest retrieved from reference TRBV9 and TRBJ2-2, is DSGVTQTPKHLITATGQRVTLRCSPRSGDLSVYWYQQSLDQGLQFLIQYYNGEERAKGNILERFSAQQFPDLHSELNLSSLELGDSALYFCASSLPNTGELFFGEGSRLTVL.

The chain combines TRBV5-6 with TRBJ2-7; D is undetermined. Trimming removed 1 base from V and 4 bases from J, with 9 bases in between. CDR1 and CDR2 from the germline V gene are SGHDT and YYEEEE. CDR3 size: 13 residues. DNA of the CDR3: TGTGCCAGCAGCTTGTCTTCTGTTTACGAGCAGTACTTC. Encoded protein: CASSLSSVYEQYF.

The V call is TRBV20-1, the J call TRBJ1-1, with 8 bases that match TRBD1. Trimming at V came to 1 base and at J to 10 bases, leaving 2 bases not matched to a gene. Looked up from germline, CDR1 is DFQATT and CDR2 is SNEGSKA (reference sequence). This CDR3 comprises 11 residues. The CDR3 DNA reads as TGCAGTGCTAGAGGGACAGGGCGAGCTTTCTTT. Translating it yields CSARGTGRAFF.

The CDR3 DNA is TGTGCCACCAGCAGGGGGCCCGGGGAGCTGTTTTTT. Translating gives CATSRGPGELFF. The chain combines TRBV15 with TRBJ2-2, with a possible D match to TRBD1 (5 bases). V dropped 3 bases and J dropped 6 bases, with 5 bases sitting between them. The germline V gene encodes CDR1 LNHNV and CDR2 YYDKDF (reference sequence). The CDR3 spans 12 residues.

The V call is TRBV6-5, the J call TRBJ2-3, with 11 positions matching TRBD2. The CDR3 length is 15 residues. J gave up 9 bases and V 5 bases, and 10 bases lay outside the gene matches. CDR1 is MNHEY, CDR2 SVGAGI, per germline. Here the CDR3 reads CASSQELAGGPTQYF. The DNA for the CDR3 is TGTGCCAGCAGTCAAGAATTAGCGGGGGGGCCCACGCAGTATTTT.

This rearrangement joins TRBV18 to TRBJ1-3; a weak D match, TRBD1 (6 bases). The CDR3 runs 13 residues. Trimming cost V 3 bases and J 8 bases, with 11 bases left between them. CDR1 KGHSH and CDR2 LQKENI come from the germline V gene. The CDR3 nucleotides read TGTGCCAGCTCACCTGAACAGGGTTACACCATATATTTT. Translated: CASSPEQGYTIYF.

This chain connects TRBV5-1 to TRBJ2-3; maybe TRBD2 (7 bases). Germline V lookup: CDR1 SGHRS, CDR2 YFSETQ. The CDR3 covers 13 residues. V was pared by 5 bases and J by 3 bases, with 10 bases between. DNA of the CDR3: TGCGCCAGCAGAGGGGGGGGGACAGATACGCAGTATTTT. This translates into CASRGGGTDTQYF.

V is TRBV10-3 and J is TRBJ2-3; TRBD2 aligns across 10 bases. This CDR3 is built from 16 residues. Germline trimming cut 4 bases from V and 1 base from J; bases unmatched to any gene: 5. Germline values: CDR1 ENHRY, CDR2 SYGVKD. DNA of the CDR3: TGTGCCATCAGTGGAGGGCTAGCGGGGGGCACAGATACGCAGTATTTT. Translated, it gives CAISGGLAGGTDTQYF.

This clone turned up a few times. This chain joins TRBV27 and TRBJ1-2; 7 positions match TRBD1. CDR1 and CDR2 from the germline V gene are MNHEY and SMNVEV (reference sequence). The V and J ends lost 7 bases and 5 bases, in that order; junction bases with no gene match: 10. The CDR3 consists of 14 residues. As DNA, the CDR3 is TGTGCCAGCAAACGAGGACAGGCCGCTTATGGCTACACCTTC. It codes for CASKRGQAAYGYTF.

The chain uses TRBV7-9 and TRBJ2-2; 9 nucleotides agree with TRBD1. Germline-derived CDR1 and CDR2 are SEHNR and FQNEAQ (reference sequence). The trim removed 4 bases at V and 4 bases at J, leaving 13 bases unmatched. The CDR3 totals 18 residues. The CDR3 bases are TGTGCCAGCAGCTGGGCCCCCGGGACAGGGCGGGGCACCGGGGAGCTGTTTTTT. It specifies CASSWAPGTGRGTGELFF.

This chain uses TRBV15 with TRBJ2-3; D possibly corresponds to TRBD1 (6 bases). Germline CDR1 reads LNHNV; CDR2 reads YYDKDF (reference sequence). Trimming stripped 5 bases from V and 2 bases from J, with 11 bases between. The CDR3 extends over 14 amino acids. CDR3 sequence reads: CATSQGSPTDTQYF. The DNA of the CDR3 is TGTGCCACCAGCCAGGGGAGCCCCACAGATACGCAGTATTTT.

The chain is built from TRBV7-2 and TRBJ2-5; TRBD1 agrees at 9 bases. Unmatched junction bases numbered 6, after V lost 2 bases and J lost 5 bases. CDR1 SGHTA and CDR2 FQGNSA come from the germline V gene. The CDR3 extends over 15 amino acids. The CDR3 loop reads CASSLRQGDAETQYF. Written as DNA, the CDR3 is TGTGCCAGCAGCTTAAGACAGGGGGATGCGGAGACCCAGTACTTC.